A selection of T cell receptor beta chains follows, all from one sample in a study of cytomegalovirus exposure and HLA in healthy donors. Clones were read by immunoSEQ multiplex PCR, and TCRdb kept only the in-frame ones, dropping some. This table has 170,000 or so clones, about 80% appearing once. The sequencing sample was made of PBMCs. The receptors derive from a man younger than 45 in good health and CMV-seropositive. Both conserved end residues are trimmed from each CDR3. Some rows mark clone size as missing; the rest say once, few, many or name a class of expanded clone.

j_call v_call clone_size cdr3_aa
TRBJ1-1 TRBV30 - ATGQGATEAF
TRBJ2-1 TRBV6-5 few ASSYGQGAYNEQF
TRBJ2-7 TRBV9 - ASSPGDVAGGGRNEQY
TRBJ1-6 TRBV5-1 once ASSLAGLNSPLH
TRBJ1-3 TRBV5-1 - ASSSQGISGNTIY
TRBJ2-7 TRBV5-5 - ASSFEPRDMGSYEQY
TRBJ2-5 TRBV30 - AWTGTGGLRETQY
TRBJ2-7 TRBV7-8 - ASSLDDWRVRAYEQY
TRBJ2-4 TRBV5-4 - ASSLKLSKNIQY
TRBJ2-7 TRBV18 - ASSPSVGVEYEQY
TRBJ2-3 TRBV7-9 once ASNTQGRFTTDTQY
TRBJ1-2 TRBV4-2 - ASSPKTGILNYGYT
TRBJ1-4 TRBV19 - ASLAPGLSNEKLF
TRBJ1-1 TRBV6-6 - ASSYGGRDTEAF
TRBJ2-3 TRBV11-3 - ASSSAFQGRADTQY
TRBJ2-1 TRBV6-1 few ASSETAGSYNEQF
TRBJ2-7 TRBV6-1 - ASLGGSYEQY
TRBJ1-1 TRBV7-3 - ASSLIAGNTEAF
TRBJ1-6 TRBV19 - ASSDSINSPLH
TRBJ1-1 TRBV4-2 - ASSQVPPSGSLRTNTEAF
TRBJ2-1 TRBV5-4 - ASSLGRGAQNNEQF
TRBJ1-5 TRBV19 - ASSSGNSGQPQH
TRBJ2-1 TRBV10-3 - AISESGRAIDEQF
TRBJ2-5 TRBV28 - ASGPTGRQETQY
TRBJ2-7 TRBV25-1 - ASSEPGIPNEQY
TRBJ1-2 TRBV7-9 few ASSLGAPNYGYT
TRBJ1-1 TRBV7-9 - ASSRMRGNAEAF
TRBJ1-2 TRBV6-1 - ASSEASDSLGYT
TRBJ2-4 TRBV6-1 once ASRRQGALDIQY
TRBJ2-7 TRBV5-1 - ASRTSPRSRQY
TRBJ2-7 TRBV7-2 - ASSLGLGTSPSYEQY
TRBJ1-6 TRBV2 - ASSYESSYNSPLH
TRBJ1-1 TRBV28 few ASSDPRDRGMTEAF
TRBJ2-1 TRBV10-2 - ASTLQGRGGEQF
TRBJ1-1 TRBV27 - ASSHGQGNTEAF
TRBJ1-5 TRBV5-4 - ASSLNGDMRTQPQH
TRBJ2-2 TRBV6-6 - ASRPKRGGLTGELF
TRBJ2-7 TRBV6-5 - ASRPATGIGYEQY
TRBJ2-2 TRBV2 - ASSPGQNTGELF
TRBJ2-5 TRBV11-3 - ASSTGTSGRADETQY
TRBJ2-7 TRBV11-2 few ASSSGGLAGAWVYYEQY
TRBJ2-6 TRBV4-2 - ASSQFTGAGANVLT
TRBJ2-3 TRBV5-4 - ASSLAGGPLTDTQY
TRBJ2-2 TRBV4-1 - ASSQDLGGRALNTGELF
TRBJ1-2 TRBV10-3 - AISESTGADLYGYT